This T cell receptor (beta chain) comes out of a study of spatial heterogeneity in lung cancer. Deletions cut 3 bases from V and 2 bases from J, with 11 bases between. The CDR3 is 14 residues long. Time point of the sample: blood at routine non-recurrence follow-up after resection. TCRdb used MiXCR to reprocess the 5' RACE reads, holding one entry per CDR3 protein. The repertoire holds tens of thousands of distinct CDR3 sequences, with approximately 10% as singletons. The chain joins TRBV12-3 or TRBV12-4 to TRBJ2-7; D not resolved. Sequencing used PBMCs, obtained at follow-up. This receptor was taken from a male donor with early-stage non-small cell lung cancer. CDR3 region: CASSFAETAYEQYF. CDR3 DNA: TGTGCCAGCAGTTTCGCCGAAACAGCCTACGAGCAGTACTTC.